Listed here are 15 T cell receptor beta chains from one sample, sequenced in a study of PD-1 blockade in classical Hodgkin lymphoma. Clones were read by immunoSEQ multiplex PCR, and TCRdb kept only the in-frame ones, dropping some. Of under 130,000 clones listed, over 85% are singletons. Specified time point: cycle 4 day 1 (C4D1), after 6 weeks of nivolumab. All patients experienced relapse after autologous stem cell transplantation, and brentuximab vedotin exposure was variable. Sequenced here: peripheral blood mononuclear cells (PBMCs), sampled before the fourth cycle of nivolumab. These TCRs come from a human donor with classical Hodgkin lymphoma.

The rearrangement joins TRBV28 to TRBJ2-3, with D perhaps TRBD2 (6 bases). Trimming took off 4 bases at V and 2 bases at J, with 22 bases between the two ends. Germline values: CDR1 MDHEN, CDR2 SYDVKM. The CDR3 extends over 18 amino acids. Here the CDR3 DNA reads TGTGCCAGCAGTTCCTACCGCCCAGGGAGGAGGGCCACAGATACGCAGTATTTT. This sequence encodes CASSSYRPGRRATDTQYF.

The genes are TRBV20-1 and TRBJ2-7, with D maybe TRBD2 (6 bases). Trimming shortened V by 6 bases and J by 5 bases, and 11 bases separated the two germline ends. CDR1 and CDR2 (germline): DFQATT, SNEGSKA (reference sequence). The CDR3 length is 11 residues. CDR3 sequence: CSAKSGHEQYF. For the CDR3, the DNA is TGCAGTGCAAAGAGCGGGCACGAGCAGTACTTC.

This sequence joins TRBV19 and TRBJ2-7, with TRBD2 matching over 10 bases. The CDR3 sequence is 16 residues long. Losses at the gene ends were 5 bases for V and 0 bases for J; bases not matched to a gene: 7. The germline V gene has CDR1 LNHDA and CDR2 SQIVND (reference sequence). CDR3 sequence: CASSWTSGPSSYEQYF. As DNA, the CDR3 is TGTGCCAGTAGTTGGACTAGCGGTCCGAGCTCCTACGAGCAGTACTTC.

V gene TRBV12-5 combines with J gene TRBJ1-1; D is perhaps TRBD1 (6 bases). The length of the CDR3 is 19 residues. Germline lookup yields CDR1 LGHNT and CDR2 FRNRAP. Trimming removed 4 bases from V and 4 bases from J, with 28 bases in between. The CDR3 loop is CASGYVLGQGPRRSTEAFF. The CDR3 nucleotides are TGTGCTAGTGGTTACGTTCTGGGGCAGGGGCCGCGCAGGAGCACTGAAGCTTTCTTT.

This chain uses TRBV5-1 with TRBJ2-5, with TRBD2 identical over 11 bases. From germline, CDR1 is SGHRS and CDR2 YFSETQ. With 3 bases clipped from V and 0 bases from J, the junction kept 7 bases outside the gene matches. This CDR3 is built from 17 residues. CDR3 sequence: CASSSLKTSGDQETQYF. The DNA of the CDR3 is TGCGCCAGCAGCTCGCTCAAGACTAGCGGGGACCAAGAGACCCAGTACTTC.

This chain connects TRBV27 to TRBJ2-1, with no clear D. This CDR3 is built from 13 residues. Germline CDR1 is MNHEY and CDR2 is SMNVEV (reference sequence). Trimming left V 1 base short and J 4 bases short, with 5 bases between. CDR3 coding DNA: TGTGCCAGCAGTTTATTCGGATACAATGAGCAGTTCTTC. Amino acid sequence: CASSLFGYNEQFF.

This clone came up once. V usage is TRBV5-1 and J usage is TRBJ2-3; D remains ambiguous. The CDR3 consists of 15 residues. CDR1 SGHRS and CDR2 YFSETQ come from the germline V gene. Trimming shortened V by 0 bases and J by 3 bases, and 11 bases separated the two germline ends. The CDR3 here is CASSLGVQITDTQYF. The CDR3 nucleotides are TGCGCCAGCAGCTTGGGAGTTCAAATTACAGATACGCAGTATTTT.

This clone has only a few counts. This chain joins TRBV28 and TRBJ2-7; D is undetermined. Trimming removed 5 bases at V and 6 bases at J, with 8 bases between. This CDR3 comprises 11 residues. The V gene's germline CDR1 is MDHEN and CDR2 SYDVKM. The CDR3 loop reads CASSKIAEQYF. Written as DNA, the CDR3 is TGTGCCAGCAGTAAGATCGCCGAGCAGTACTTC.

The count of this clone is one. The chain carries TRBV5-1 and TRBJ1-3; no clear D gene. V was trimmed by 3 bases and J by 8 bases, leaving 9 bases between them. This CDR3 has 12 residues. From germline, CDR1 is SGHRS and CDR2 YFSETQ. CDR3 DNA: TGCGCCAGCAGCTCCACCTTGGACACCATATATTTT. Translation gives CASSSTLDTIYF.

The J gene is TRBJ2-1, the V gene TRBV10-2; D may be TRBD1 or TRBD2 (5 bases each). V was shortened by 3 bases and J by 9 bases, with 18 bases between the two germline ends. Germline loops: CDR1 WSHSY, CDR2 SAAADI. CDR3 length equals 15 residues. The CDR3 DNA follows: TGCGCCAGCAGTGACTCTAGAGGGGTCTTCGGTGAGCAGTTCTTC. Translated, it gives CASSDSRGVFGEQFF.

The V call is TRBV5-1, the J call TRBJ1-2, with a weak D call TRBD1 (5 bases). The V end was cut by 0 bases, the J end by 7 bases, with 22 bases between. The CDR3 runs 17 residues. In germline, CDR1 is SGHRS, CDR2 YFSETQ. CDR3 coding DNA: TGCGCCAGCAGCTTGGGACACCGGGACCCTGGCGTAGGTGGCTACACCTTC. This gives the protein CASSLGHRDPGVGGYTF.

V is TRBV19 and J is TRBJ2-3; no clear D gene. The V and J ends lost 4 bases and 2 bases respectively, with 13 bases between them. The CDR3 totals 15 residues. The germline V gene has CDR1 LNHDA and CDR2 SQIVND (reference sequence). CDR3 loop: CASSNILQVTDTQYF. The DNA for the CDR3 is TGTGCCAGTAGTAACATCCTCCAAGTCACAGATACGCAGTATTTT.

V is TRBV6-1 and J is TRBJ2-3; 7 positions match TRBD2. There are 16 residues in the CDR3. Germline V lookup: CDR1 MNHNS, CDR2 SASEGT. The V and J ends lost 0 bases and 7 bases, in that order; junction bases with no gene match: 10. The CDR3 nucleotides are TGTGCCAGCAGTGAAGCGATAGTGGGTAGCGGGTATACGCAGTATTTT. Its protein product is CASSEAIVGSGYTQYF.

J is TRBJ2-3 and V is TRBV18; tentative D call: TRBD1 (5 bases). The V gene's germline CDR1 is KGHSH and CDR2 LQKENI. Trimming took 6 bases from V and 5 from J, leaving 18 bases between them. This CDR3 comprises 15 residues. CDR3 sequence (DNA): TGTGCCAGCTCCCCTCCCGCAGAAAGGGGAGATACGCAGTATTTT. It translates to CASSPPAERGDTQYF.

The chain recombines TRBV6-5 with TRBJ1-5, with D possibly TRBD1 on 5 matching bases. This CDR3 is built from 15 residues. Trimming left V 6 bases short and J 1 base short, with 13 bases between. Per germline, CDR1 MNHEY and CDR2 SVGAGI. CDR3 nucleotide sequence: TGTGCCAGCAGCCCCACAGGAAACAGCAATCAGCCCCAGCATTTT. Protein product: CASSPTGNSNQPQHF.